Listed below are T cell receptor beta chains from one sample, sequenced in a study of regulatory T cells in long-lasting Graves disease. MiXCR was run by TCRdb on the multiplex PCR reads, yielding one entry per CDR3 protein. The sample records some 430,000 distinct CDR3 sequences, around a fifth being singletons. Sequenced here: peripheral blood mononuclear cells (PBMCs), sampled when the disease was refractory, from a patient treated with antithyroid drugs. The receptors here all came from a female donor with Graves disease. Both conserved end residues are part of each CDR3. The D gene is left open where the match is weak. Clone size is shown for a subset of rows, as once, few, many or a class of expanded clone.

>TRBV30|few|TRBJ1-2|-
CAWSGDYYGYTF
TGTGCCTGGAGTGGAGACTACTATGGCTACACCTTC
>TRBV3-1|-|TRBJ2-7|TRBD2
CASSLALLAGYEQYF
TGTGCCAGCAGCTTAGCTCTACTAGCGGGATACGAGCAGTACTTC
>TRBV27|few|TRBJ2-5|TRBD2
CASSRGTSGRETQYF
TGTGCCAGCAGCCGCGGGACTAGCGGGAGGGAGACCCAGTACTTC
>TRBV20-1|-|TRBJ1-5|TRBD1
CSAREGQRNQPQHF
TGCAGTGCTAGAGAGGGACAGCGCAATCAGCCCCAGCATTTT
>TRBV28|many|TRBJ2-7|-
CASIPGGLIGREQYF
TGTGCCAGCATTCCCGGAGGGCTCATAGGACGCGAGCAGTACTTC
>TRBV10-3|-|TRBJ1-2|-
CAISPSTWLGYGYTF
TGTGCCATCAGCCCAAGCACCTGGCTGGGCTATGGCTACACCTTC
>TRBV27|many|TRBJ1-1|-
CASSETGREAFF
TGTGCCAGCAGTGAAACAGGGCGGGAGGCTTTCTTT
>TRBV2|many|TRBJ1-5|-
CASSVPPVPQHF
TGTGCCAGCAGTGTCCCCCCCGTACCCCAGCATTTT
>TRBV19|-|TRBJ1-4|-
CASSAPGRINEKLFF
TGTGCCAGTAGTGCTCCGGGACGGATTAATGAAAAACTGTTTTTT
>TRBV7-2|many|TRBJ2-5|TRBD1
CASSQRNRGMVETQYF
TGTGCCAGCAGTCAGAGAAACAGGGGAATGGTAGAGACCCAGTACTTC
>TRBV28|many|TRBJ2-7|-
CASSSGTFSYEQYF
TGTGCCAGCAGCTCGGGGACCTTCTCCTACGAGCAGTACTTC
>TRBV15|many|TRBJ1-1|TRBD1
CATSRDWSDRAGAFF
TGTGCCACCAGCAGAGATTGGTCTGACAGGGCGGGAGCTTTCTTT
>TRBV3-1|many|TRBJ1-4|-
CASSQGEGTEKLFF
TGTGCCAGCAGCCAAGGGGAGGGGACCGAAAAACTGTTTTTT
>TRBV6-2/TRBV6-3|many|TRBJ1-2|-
CASSDTHYGYTF
TGTGCCAGCAGTGACACTCACTATGGCTACACCTTC
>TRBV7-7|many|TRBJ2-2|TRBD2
CASSFSTSGRELFF
TGTGCTAGCAGCTTCTCGACTAGCGGGAGAGAGCTGTTTTTT
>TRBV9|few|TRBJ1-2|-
CASSDHPGGGYTF
TGTGCCAGCAGCGACCACCCAGGAGGGGGCTACACCTTC
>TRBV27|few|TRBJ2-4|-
CASKGSRDIQYF
TGTGCCAGCAAAGGGAGCAGGGACATTCAGTACTTC
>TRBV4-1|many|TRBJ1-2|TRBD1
CASSQTGYGYTF
TGTGCCAGCAGTCAGACAGGGTATGGCTACACCTTC
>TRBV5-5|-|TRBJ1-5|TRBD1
CASSPLPGTGSNQPQHF
TGTGCCAGCAGCCCTCTTCCCGGGACAGGGAGTAATCAGCCCCAGCATTTT
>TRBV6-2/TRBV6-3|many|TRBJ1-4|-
CASSYPRDNEKLFF
TGTGCCAGCAGTTACCCCAGGGATAATGAAAAACTGTTTTTT
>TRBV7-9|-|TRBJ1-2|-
CASSLFDSNYGCTF
TGTGCCAGCAGCTTGTTTGACTCAAACTATGGCTGCACCTTC
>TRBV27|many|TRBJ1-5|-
CASSPTLGQPQHF
TGTGCCAGCAGTCCTACCCTCGGACAGCCCCAGCATTTT
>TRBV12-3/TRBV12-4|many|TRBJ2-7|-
CASSLNRGNRYYEQYF
TGTGCCAGCAGCCTAAATAGGGGGAATCGGTACTACGAGCAGTACTTC
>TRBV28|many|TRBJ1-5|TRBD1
CASAGGGSGNQPQHF
TGTGCCAGCGCAGGGGGCGGTTCGGGCAATCAGCCCCAGCATTTT
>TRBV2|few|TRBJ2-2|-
CASSEIETDGELFF
TGTGCCAGCAGTGAAATAGAAACAGACGGGGAGCTGTTTTTT
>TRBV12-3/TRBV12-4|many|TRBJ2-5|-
CASTPSRGGQETQYF
TGTGCCAGCACCCCTTCGAGGGGGGGACAAGAGACCCAGTACTTC
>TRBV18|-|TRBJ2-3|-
CASSPPLGDTQYF
TGTGCCAGCTCACCACCTCTAGGAGATACGCAGTATTTT
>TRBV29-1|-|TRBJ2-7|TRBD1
CSVGDRVTYDQYF
TGCAGCGTGGGGGACAGGGTGACCTACGATCAGTACTTC
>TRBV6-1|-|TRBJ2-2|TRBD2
CASRPARLAPGELFF
TGTGCCAGCAGACCCGCGAGACTAGCGCCCGGGGAGCTGTTTTTT
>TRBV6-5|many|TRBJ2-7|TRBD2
CASSYGVAGGYEQYF
TGTGCCAGCAGTTACGGGGTAGCGGGAGGCTACGAGCAGTACTTC
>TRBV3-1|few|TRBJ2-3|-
CASSQATGDTQYF
TGTGCCAGCAGCCAAGCGACGGGAGATACGCAGTATTTT
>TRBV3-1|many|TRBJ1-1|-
CASSQDMGGPEAFF
TGTGCCAGCAGCCAAGATATGGGGGGACCTGAAGCTTTCTTT
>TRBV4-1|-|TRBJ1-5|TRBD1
CASSQERGQGGNQPQHF
TGCGCCAGCAGCCAAGAAAGGGGACAGGGAGGGAATCAGCCCCAGCATTTT
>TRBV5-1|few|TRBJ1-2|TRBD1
CASSWTGGGGYTF
TGCGCCAGCAGCTGGACAGGGGGTGGTGGCTACACCTTC
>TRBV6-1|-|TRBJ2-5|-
CASSDYRAGGQRETQYF
TGTGCCAGCAGCGACTATCGCGCAGGAGGCCAGAGGGAGACCCAGTACTTC
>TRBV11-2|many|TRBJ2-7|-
CASSSPLVYEQYF
TGTGCCAGCAGCTCCCCTTTGGTATACGAGCAGTACTTC
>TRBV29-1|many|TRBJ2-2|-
CSVLQGTGTGELFF
TGCAGCGTTCTACAGGGTACGGGCACCGGGGAGCTGTTTTTT
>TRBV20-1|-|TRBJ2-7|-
CSASPSSEQYF
TGCAGTGCTAGTCCCAGCTCGGAGCAGTACTTC
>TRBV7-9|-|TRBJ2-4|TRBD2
CASSTGLAGGGIQYF
TGTGCCAGCAGCACAGGACTAGCGGGGGGTGGCATTCAGTACTTC
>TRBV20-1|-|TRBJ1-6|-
CSAPVAASSYNSPLHF
TGCAGTGCCCCCGTGGCAGCGAGCTCCTATAATTCACCCCTCCACTTT
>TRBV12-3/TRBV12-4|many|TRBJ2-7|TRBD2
CASQSLAGVPGEQYF
TGTGCCAGCCAGTCCTTAGCGGGGGTTCCAGGCGAGCAGTACTTC
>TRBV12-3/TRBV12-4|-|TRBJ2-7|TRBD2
CASSFRSGGPAVEQYF
TGTGCCAGCAGTTTTAGAAGCGGGGGGCCGGCTGTCGAGCAGTACTTC
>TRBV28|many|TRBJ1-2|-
CASRSEGGYGYTF
TGTGCCAGCAGGTCCGAGGGGGGTTATGGCTACACCTTC
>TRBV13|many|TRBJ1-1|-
CASDTGHMNTEAFF
TGTGCCAGCGACACGGGACATATGAACACTGAAGCTTTCTTT